Below, 20 T cell receptor beta chains from the same sample are listed, as sequenced in a study of blood T cell repertoires in COVID-19. Clones were read by immunoSEQ multiplex PCR, and TCRdb kept only the in-frame ones, dropping some. Among 200,000 to 250,000 clones, more than 75% were seen once, and the ten largest hold 5.5% to 9%. Sequencing was done on a sample of peripheral blood. These receptors were collected from an older woman with active or convalescent COVID-19.

The rearrangement joins TRBV12-3 or TRBV12-4 to TRBJ2-1, with D possibly matching TRBD2 (6 bases). V lost 8 bases and J lost 5, with 13 bases in between. CDR3 length: 13 amino acids. Here the CDR3 reads CASGRTGNNEQFF. The CDR3 bases are TGTGCCAGCGGGAGGACGGGGAACAATGAGCAGTTCTTC.

The genes are TRBV29-1 and TRBJ2-7; D remains ambiguous. The CDR3 consists of 11 residues. Trimming removed 6 bases from V and 3 bases from J, with 9 bases in between. Germline assignment: CDR1 SQVTM and CDR2 ANQGSEA. The CDR3 spells CSVVNGYEQYF. CDR3 DNA: TGCAGCGTGGTAAACGGCTACGAGCAGTACTTC.

This chain links TRBV11-2 with TRBJ2-7; possible D gene TRBD2, 6 bases. The V gene's germline CDR1 is SGHAT and CDR2 FQNNGV. V was clipped by 3 bases and J by 3 bases, with 9 bases between them. The CDR3 has 13 amino acids. The CDR3 region is CASSFGGNYEQYF. The CDR3 nucleotides read TGTGCCAGCAGCTTCGGCGGGAACTACGAGCAGTACTTC.

The count of this clone is one. The gene calls are TRBV5-1 and TRBJ2-3, with D perhaps matching TRBD2 (7 bases). CDR1 SGHRS and CDR2 YFSETQ come from the germline V gene. Trimming removed 7 bases at V and 7 bases at J, with 10 bases between. The CDR3 spans 11 residues. CDR3 in amino acids: CASRGDNTQYF. Written as DNA, the CDR3 is TGCGCCAGCCGGGGGGACAATACGCAGTATTTT.

The chain recombines TRBV24-1 with TRBJ1-5; 7 bases map to TRBD1. CDR1 and CDR2 (germline): KGHDR, SFDVKD. The CDR3 consists of 15 residues. The ends lost 3 bases at V and 5 bases at J; junction bases unmatched: 6. The CDR3 bases are TGTGCCACCAGTGATGGGGGACAGAAGCATCAGCCCCAGCATTTT. Its translation is CATSDGGQKHQPQHF.

CDR3 in DNA: TGTGCCAGCAGTTTCAGGGGAGGGGATGAAAAACTGTTTTTT. It is translated as CASSFRGGDEKLFF. This chain links TRBV28 with TRBJ1-4, with D possibly being TRBD1 (6 bases). V lost 3 bases and J lost 6, with 11 bases in between. This CDR3 region has 14 residues. Germline-derived CDR1 and CDR2 are MDHEN and SYDVKM.

The chain links TRBV29-1 to TRBJ2-7, with 8 bases aligning to TRBD2. CDR1 and CDR2 from the germline V gene are SQVTM and ANQGSEA. This CDR3 is 14 amino acids long. V shed 6 bases and J 2 bases; nucleotides not matched to a gene: 9. The CDR3 here is CSVVGAGATYEQYF. The DNA for the CDR3 is TGCAGCGTCGTCGGAGCGGGGGCCACCTACGAGCAGTACTTC.

The chain links TRBV3-1 (or the pseudogene TRBV3-2) to TRBJ2-1, with 11 bases aligning to TRBD2. Germline V CDR1 and CDR2: LGHDT, YNNKEL (reference sequence). This CDR3 region has 17 residues. The junction had 4 bases not matched to a gene; V was cut back by 2 bases and J by 1 base. The CDR3 here is CASSQFSGGVSYNEQFF. In DNA, the CDR3 is TGTGCCAGCAGCCAATTTAGCGGGGGGGTATCCTACAATGAGCAGTTCTTC.

J is TRBJ2-7 and V is TRBV7-2; tentative D call: TRBD2 (6 bases). The length of the CDR3 is 15 residues. V lost 0 bases and J lost 5, with 14 bases in between. Per the germline V gene, CDR1 is SGHTA and CDR2 is FQGNSA. The CDR3 DNA is TGTGCCAGCAGCTTAGCGCGGGGCCTCCGCAACGAGCAGTACTTC. This translates into CASSLARGLRNEQYF.

This clone was seen a few times. This rearrangement joins TRBV7-2 to TRBJ1-1, with 7 nucleotides matching TRBD1. Germline V gives CDR1 SGHTA, CDR2 FQGNSA. After removal of 3 bases from V and 1 base from J, the junction contained 5 bases not matched to a gene. This CDR3 is built from 15 residues. CDR3 residues: CASSFSGQANTEAFF. DNA of the CDR3: TGTGCCAGCAGCTTCTCTGGACAGGCGAACACTGAAGCTTTCTTT.

Written as DNA, the CDR3 is TGTGCCAGCTCACCCGAGGGACTGGGTCAGGCCCAGTACTTC. Its translation is CASSPEGLGQAQYF. The chain combines TRBV18 with TRBJ2-5, with a weak D call TRBD2 (6 bases). Trimming took 3 bases from V and 9 from J, leaving 17 bases between them. CDR3 length: 14 amino acids. CDR1 is KGHSH, CDR2 LQKENI, per germline.

V is TRBV4-1 and J is TRBJ2-7, with no clear D. V lost 5 bases and J 3 bases, leaving 8 bases between the germline ends. Germline CDR1 and CDR2: MGHRA and YSYEKL. This CDR3 is 12 amino acids long. This chain's CDR3 is CASSDTFYEQYF. CDR3 in DNA: TGCGCCAGCAGCGACACCTTCTACGAGCAGTACTTC.

This sequence joins TRBV19 and TRBJ1-1; D gene ambiguous. The ends were cut back, 5 bases at V and 1 base at J, with 14 bases in the middle. Germline CDR1 LNHDA, CDR2 SQIVND (reference sequence). The length of the CDR3 is 15 residues. The CDR3 is CASSAGGWPNTEAFF. The DNA of the CDR3 is TGTGCCAGTAGTGCCGGCGGATGGCCGAACACTGAAGCTTTCTTT.

The chain uses TRBV29-1 and TRBJ2-3, with 7 bases fitting TRBD2. The J segment lost 3 bases and the V segment lost 3 bases, leaving 6 bases of the junction unmatched. The CDR3 consists of 14 residues. Per germline, CDR1 SQVTM and CDR2 ANQGSEA. The CDR3 region has the DNA TGCAGCGTTGATCGTATCGGGGGGACAGATACGCAGTATTTT. Translation gives CSVDRIGGTDTQYF.

This chain links TRBV6-2 or TRBV6-3 with TRBJ2-7, with 9 bases lining up with TRBD2. The CDR3 runs to 15 residues. Germline values: CDR1 MNHEY, CDR2 SVGEGT. With 5 bases clipped from V and 0 bases from J, the junction kept 5 bases outside the gene matches. CDR3: CASSQAGGSSYEQYF. In DNA, the CDR3 is TGTGCCAGCAGTCAAGCGGGGGGAAGCTCCTACGAGCAGTACTTC.

CDR3 bases: TGTGCCAGCACCCCGACCGGGACATTCGGTGTCGCAACTAATGAAAAACTGTTTTTT. It encodes CASTPTGTFGVATNEKLFF. This chain uses TRBV11-2 with TRBJ1-4; a possible D gene is TRBD1 (6 bases). This CDR3 is 19 amino acids long. V was cut by 7 bases and J by 0 bases, with 24 bases left in between. From germline, CDR1 is SGHAT and CDR2 FQNNGV.

This clone has a single count. Other DNA sequences in the same sample also yield this CDR3. The rearrangement uses TRBV4-3 and TRBJ1-2; D is unclear. With 0 bases removed from V and 4 bases from J, the gap between germline ends came to 6 bases. This CDR3 is 13 amino acids long. The germline V gene encodes CDR1 LGHNA and CDR2 YSLEER. The CDR3 here is CASSQEGGYGYTF. In DNA, the CDR3 is TGCGCCAGCAGCCAAGAAGGCGGCTATGGCTACACCTTC.

The rearrangement links TRBV19 to TRBJ2-3, with D perhaps TRBD2 (7 bases). Germline V lookup: CDR1 LNHDA, CDR2 SQIVND (reference sequence). This CDR3 is built from 14 residues. V was shortened by 10 bases and J by 2 bases, with 16 bases between the two germline ends. Here the CDR3 DNA reads TGTGCCACCCGGGGGGCTTTCCCCACAGATACGCAGTATTTT. Its protein is CATRGAFPTDTQYF. Based on the CDR3 plus reference TRBV19 and TRBJ2-3, the full variable domain is DGGITQSPKYLFRKEGQNVTLSCEQNLNHDAMYWYRQDPGQGLRLIYYSQIVNDFQKGDIAEGYSVSREKKESFPLTVTSAQKNPTAFYLCATRGAFPTDTQYFGPGTRLTVL.

This CDR3 reads CATSRGQGSNTEAFF. CDR3 bases: TGTGCCACCAGCAGAGGACAGGGCTCGAACACTGAAGCTTTCTTT. The genes are TRBV15 and TRBJ1-1; 7 bases align to TRBD1. V lost 1 base, J lost 1 base, and 3 bases stayed unmatched. Germline lookup yields CDR1 LNHNV and CDR2 YYDKDF (reference sequence). CDR3 length: 15 amino acids.

V and J are TRBV7-7 and TRBJ2-5, with a weak D call TRBD1 (5 bases). Germline CDR1 SSHAT, CDR2 FNYEAQ (reference sequence). V shed 2 bases and J shed 2 bases, with 9 bases lying between them. The CDR3 has 14 residues. The CDR3 loop is CASSLTGIQETQYF. As DNA, the CDR3 is TGTGCCAGCAGCTTAACAGGCATACAAGAGACCCAGTACTTC.